This T cell receptor (beta chain) appears in the sequencing data of a study of T-cell memory formation after mild COVID-19. This CDR3 is 17 amino acids long. The V segment lost 2 bases and the J segment 3 bases; nucleotides outside the gene matches: 8. The germline V gene encodes CDR1 LGHNA and CDR2 YSLEER. TCRdb analysed the 5' RACE reads with MiXCR anew, one entry per CDR3 protein. The repertoire holds approximately 300,000 distinct CDR3 sequences, with around 15% as singletons. This clonotype has a count of ten or more. The chain carries TRBV4-3 and TRBJ1-5; 9 bases line up with TRBD1. This TCR came from a man aged 18 to 29 who had mild COVID-19 (a few samples of this study predate the infection). Cell type and time point are not known. The specimen was PBMCs or a T cell subset sorted from them (not recorded which). The CDR3 DNA reads as TGCGCCAGCAGCCAAACACACAGGGGGCTAAACAATCAGCCCCAGCATTTT. It yields the protein CASSQTHRGLNNQPQHF.